Below are 14 T cell receptor beta chains sequenced from a single sample in a study of T cells in narcolepsy (dated by TCRdb to 2016 to 2019). Library construction relied on the immunoSEQ multiplex PCR assay. Imported from immuneACCESS, the table was reduced by TCRdb to in-frame sequences with V and J called. These copies leave out some clones; in studies compared against another copy, an unresolved V gene accounts for under half, and the cause of the remainder is not known. The sample table records tens of thousands of clones; approximately 88% of these occur just once. Together, the top ten hold roughly 1.2% of the sample. The sequenced sample was CD45RA- memory CD4+ T cells from PBMCs. Reading the label with the study, this specimen's cell subset or site is: memory T cells sorted ex vivo from peripheral blood. The receptors come from a human donor with narcolepsy.

This rearrangement joins TRBV7-3 to TRBJ2-1; no definite D call. The CDR3 extends over 13 amino acids. V was trimmed by 6 bases and J by 7 bases, leaving 13 bases between them. Germline V gene lookup returns CDR1 SGHTA and CDR2 FQGTGA. The CDR3 DNA reads as TGTGCCAGCAGGAGTTCAGAGGTAAATGAGCAGTTCTTC. The encoded protein is CASRSSEVNEQFF.

The J gene is TRBJ2-5, the V gene TRBV27; TRBD1 matches at 8 bases. CDR1 is MNHEY and CDR2 is SMNVEV in the germline V gene (reference sequence). The V segment lost 8 bases and the J segment 4 bases; nucleotides outside the gene matches: 9. The CDR3 contains 14 residues. The CDR3 bases are TGTGCCAGCCGCAGGGGGCCTGTATCAGAGACCCAGTACTTC. This sequence encodes CASRRGPVSETQYF.

V and J are TRBV29-1 and TRBJ2-5; perhaps TRBD1 as D (6 bases). CDR1 and CDR2 from the germline V gene are SQVTM and ANQGSEA. The V gene lost 7 bases and the J gene lost 5 bases, with 20 bases spanning the gap. The CDR3 is 14 amino acids. CDR3 region: CSGGTPSNGETQYF. In nucleotides, the CDR3 is TGCAGCGGGGGGACACCATCCAATGGGGAGACCCAGTACTTC.

The chain recombines TRBV10-3 with TRBJ1-1; unclear D gene. The CDR3 runs to 13 residues. The V end lost 3 bases, the J end lost 1 base, and 6 bases lay between the germline ends. Germline-derived CDR1 and CDR2 are ENHRY and SYGVKD. The CDR3 DNA is TGTGCCATCAGTGATGAAGGGAACACTGAAGCTTTCTTT. It translates to CAISDEGNTEAFF.

This chain joins TRBV28 and TRBJ2-5; D may correspond to TRBD1 or TRBD2 (5 bases each). The V end lost 5 bases, the J end lost 7 bases, and 11 bases lay between the germline ends. This CDR3 is 12 amino acids long. Germline V gives CDR1 MDHEN, CDR2 SYDVKM. The CDR3 nucleotides are TGTGCCAGCAGTAGGGACGGCGGGACCCAGTACTTC. Its protein product is CASSRDGGTQYF.

This rearrangement joins TRBV25-1 to TRBJ2-5; D call uncertain. CDR3 length: 14 residues. Germline CDR1 MGHDK, CDR2 SYGVNS. Trimming removed 8 bases from V and 1 base from J, with 14 bases in between. The CDR3 nucleotides are TGTGCCAGCGCGAATTTACTGGGCCAAGAGACCCAGTACTTC. As protein: CASANLLGQETQYF. Based on the CDR3 plus reference TRBV25-1 and TRBJ2-5, the full variable domain is EADIYQTPRYLVIGTGKKITLECSQTMGHDKMYWYQQDPGMELHLIHYSYGVNSTEKGDLSSESTVSRIRTEHFPLTLESARPSHTSQYLCASANLLGQETQYFGPGTRLLVL.

The chain recombines TRBV19 with TRBJ2-5, with D hard to call. This CDR3 comprises 12 residues. Trimming left V 6 bases short and J 5 bases short, with 10 bases between. The germline CDR1 and CDR2 sequences are LNHDA and SQIVND (reference sequence). This CDR3 reads CASRNLGETQYF. The CDR3 DNA reads TGTGCCAGTAGGAATTTGGGGGAGACCCAGTACTTC.

The rearrangement links TRBV7-8 to TRBJ2-1; perhaps TRBD2 as D (6 bases). Germline loops: CDR1 SGHVS, CDR2 FQNEAQ. Deletions cut 4 bases from V and 9 bases from J, with 16 bases between. This CDR3 is 14 amino acids long. CDR3 coding DNA: TGTGCCAGCAGCTCTAGAGGGACTGCGTTTGAGCAGTTCTTC. The encoded protein is CASSSRGTAFEQFF.

The rearrangement links TRBV9 to TRBJ1-6; 8 positions agree with TRBD1. The CDR3 totals 15 residues. Losses at the gene ends were 0 bases for V and 7 bases for J; bases not matched to a gene: 3. Germline V gene sequence: CDR1 SGDLS, CDR2 YYNGEE. The CDR3, as DNA: TGTGCCAGCAGCGTAGGGGGGACAGGCAATTCACCCCTCCACTTT. Protein sequence: CASSVGGTGNSPLHF.

The chain employs TRBV2 and TRBJ1-2; a weak D match, TRBD1 (5 bases). Germline V CDR1 and CDR2: SNHLY, FYNNEI. The germline V and J ends were trimmed by 5 bases and 7 bases, with 17 bases remaining between them. CDR3 size: 14 residues. The CDR3 sequence: CASSLFGTAIGYTF. The CDR3, as DNA: TGTGCCAGCAGTTTATTTGGGACTGCTATTGGCTACACCTTC. Using reference TRBV2 and TRBJ1-2 for the parts outside the CDR3, the full variable domain is EPEVTQTPSHQVTQMGQEVILRCVPISNHLYFYWYRQILGQKVEFLVSFYNNEISEKSEIFDDQFSVERPDGSNFTLKIRSTKLEDSAMYFCASSLFGTAIGYTFGSGTRLTVV.

The genes are TRBV2 and TRBJ1-4, with D perhaps matching TRBD1 (5 bases). V lost 3 bases to trimming and J lost 5 bases, with 16 bases between them. CDR3 length: 16 residues. Looked up from germline, CDR1 is SNHLY and CDR2 is FYNNEI. The DNA for the CDR3 is TGTGCCAGCAGTGACGGTGGGGGGAGGGCGAATGAAAAACTGTTTTTT. Its translation is CASSDGGGRANEKLFF.

The chain employs TRBV30 and TRBJ2-1; D call uncertain. Trimming pared 8 bases from V and 4 bases from J, leaving 12 bases between. This CDR3 spans 12 amino acids. Germline V gene lookup returns CDR1 GTSNPN and CDR2 SVGIG (reference sequence). The CDR3 here is CAREGGYNEQFF. The CDR3 DNA reads as TGTGCCCGCGAAGGCGGATACAATGAGCAGTTCTTC.

The rearrangement joins TRBV10-1 to TRBJ2-3; D is perhaps TRBD2 (5 bases). This CDR3 region has 15 residues. Trimming shortened V by 0 bases and J by 5 bases, and 12 bases separated the two germline ends. Per germline, CDR1 WNHNN and CDR2 SYGVQD (reference sequence). The CDR3 sequence: CASSESFGSGDTQYF. The CDR3 DNA sequence: TGCGCCAGCAGTGAGTCCTTTGGGAGTGGAGATACGCAGTATTTT.

J is TRBJ1-1 and V is TRBV4-3; D gene uncertain. The CDR3 has 13 residues. V lost 2 bases to trimming and J lost 4 bases, with 8 bases between them. Per the germline V gene, CDR1 is LGHNA and CDR2 is YSLEER. The CDR3 DNA is TGCGCCAGCAGCCAACTACATGGCACTGAAGCTTTCTTT. This codes for CASSQLHGTEAFF.